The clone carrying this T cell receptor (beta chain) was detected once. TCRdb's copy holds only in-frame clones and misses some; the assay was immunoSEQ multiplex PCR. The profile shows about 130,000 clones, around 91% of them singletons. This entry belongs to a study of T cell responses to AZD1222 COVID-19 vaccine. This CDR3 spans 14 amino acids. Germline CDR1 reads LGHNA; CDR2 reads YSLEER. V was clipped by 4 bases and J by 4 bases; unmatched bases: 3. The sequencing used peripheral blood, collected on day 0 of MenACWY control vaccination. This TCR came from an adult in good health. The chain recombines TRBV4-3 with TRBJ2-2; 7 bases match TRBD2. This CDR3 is CASSPGLSTGELFF. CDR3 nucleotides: TGCGCCAGCAGCCCGGGACTATCCACCGGGGAGCTGTTTTTT.